This T cell receptor (beta chain) originates from a study of blood T cell repertoires in COVID-19 (dated by TCRdb to about 2020). Regarding the study in general: Collaborator samples came from the United States, Italy and Spain and covered acute and convalescent phases of COVID-19. The samples were drawn from the first 160 participants of the ongoing ImmuneRACE study and from 1,254 subjects provided by 6 global collaborators. Nearly every sample came with metadata listing a de-identified subject ID, COVID-19 status, age in years and sex. The material from the prospective study consisted of cDNA or gDNA derived from T cells, B-cell-depleted T cells, or PBMCs. The repertoires were released in a freely available public database meant as a resource for research on the immune response to SARS-CoV-2. Where HLA class I and class II types were available, the types were taken from metadata supplied by the sample provider, not from assay-based typing. The dataset comprised deeply sampled blood TCRbeta repertoires from subjects exposed to, actively infected with, or recovered from COVID-19.

The immunoSEQ Assay, a bias-controlled multiplex PCR, was used to amplify TCRbeta CDR3 regions from genomic DNA. For the original study's pipeline: Nucleated cell counts per sample were estimated from amplification of reference gene primers within the assay. To quantify the absolute abundance of each unique TCRbeta CDR3 rearrangement, sequence reads were collapsed and filtered. For each sample, productive Simpson clonality was calculated by taking the square root of Simpson's diversity index across productive rearrangements. The immuneACCESS repertoire file appears here via TCRdb, limited to in-frame rearrangements. These files lack a portion of the clones; in checked studies, under half of the deficit traces to unresolved V genes, and the cause of the others is not known. The DNA gave D and trimming, while V, J and clone size come from that table. The sample data list some 250,000 clones, and roughly 91% of these were observed just once. The leading ten clones occupy 8.8% of the sample.

This clone was counted at least ten times. Its binding antigen is unknown. The record has no base qualities; no much larger clone is one base away. Enrolling through a virtual design, the prospective study's participants ranged in age from roughly 18 to 90 years and lived across 20 to 30 United States geographic areas. In the prospective study, participants were assigned to cohorts based on the clinical history participants reported in a screening survey and a study questionnaire. Recovered participants in ImmuneRACE Cohort 3 were defined by two consecutive negative NP/OP PCR tests, clearance by a healthcare professional, or resolution of symptoms. In the prospective study, whole blood, serum and a nasopharyngeal or oropharyngeal swab were collected from each participant by mobile phlebotomists. Prospective study participants could optionally give additional blood draws and questionnaires over an approximately two-month period. Before DNA extraction, blood samples from the prospective study were shipped at room temperature or frozen.

V is trimmed back by 4 bases and J by 2 bases, and the junction contains 9 bases that no gene match accounts for. Inclusive of the bounding cysteine and phenylalanine, the CDR3 is 16 residues long. Only CDR3 DNA is held: 48 bases, read in frame from base 1. The germline V gene encodes CDR1 SGHTA and CDR2 FQGNSA. Overall results and qualifications from the work: How much clinical and demographic metadata was included differed by source and by participant, and the metadata was provided uncurated.

The clonotype was recovered from a man aged 35-49 years who had recovered from COVID-19. The sample comprised PBMCs or T cells enriched from blood (not recorded which). Recombination joined TRBV7-2 with TRBJ2-5; 8 central nucleotides agree with TRBD2. DNA sequence: TGTGCCAGCAGCTCGAATCCGGGACTAGTTCAAGAGACCCAGTACTTC. It codes for CASSSNPGLVQETQYF.